The rows below give T cell receptor beta chains drawn from one sample of a study of CD8 T cells in ankylosing spondylitis. TCRdb reanalysed the 5' RACE reads using MiXCR and keeps one entry per CDR3 protein. The table records around 280,000 distinct CDR3 sequences, around 20% of them present only once. Sequencing input: blood, either unsorted or a sorted T cell fraction (not recorded which). The receptors originated from a male donor with ankylosing spondylitis or in good health (not recorded which). Each CDR3 is given with its conserved first and last residue. D genes are given only for firm matches. Clone size, where shown, is once, few, many, or a class for clones that have expanded.

>TRBV20-1|TRBJ2-3|-|TRBD2
TGCAGTGCTTCTCTACGTTTCGGACTAGCGCTCAGGGGCGCAGATACGCAGTATTTT
CSASLRFGLALRGADTQYF
>TRBV20-1|TRBJ2-3|-|-
TGCAGTGCGGGGGCATTAGATACGCAGTATTTT
CSAGALDTQYF
>TRBV28|TRBJ2-3|many|-
TGTGCCAGCAGTTTACGGACAGCGGGCACAGATACGCAGTATTTT
CASSLRTAGTDTQYF
>TRBV5-1|TRBJ1-5|many|TRBD1
TGTGCCAGCAGCTTAGGACAGGGGGGTCAGCCCCAGCATTTT
CASSLGQGGQPQHF
>TRBV12-3/TRBV12-4|TRBJ1-1|few|-
TGTGCCAGCAGGCGCAGGGCCCAGGACACTGAAGCTTTCTTT
CASRRRAQDTEAFF
>TRBV7-9|TRBJ2-1|many|TRBD2
TGTGCCAGCAGCATGCTAGCGGACAATGAGCAGTTCTTC
CASSMLADNEQFF
>TRBV7-2|TRBJ2-3|-|-
TGTGCCAGCAGCTCTCAGGGGTGGGATACGCAGTATTTT
CASSSQGWDTQYF
>TRBV5-1|TRBJ1-1|-|-
TGCGCCAGCAGCTTGGACCCTCAGGGGATGAACACTGAAGCTTTCTTT
CASSLDPQGMNTEAFF
>TRBV10-3|TRBJ1-5|few|-
TGTGCCATCAGTGAGTCGACGAGCAATCAGCCCCAGCATTTT
CAISESTSNQPQHF
>TRBV5-1|TRBJ2-1|-|TRBD2
TGCGCCAGCAGGGGGACTAGCGGGAGCAATGAGCAGTTCTTC
CASRGTSGSNEQFF
>TRBV5-4|TRBJ1-2|-|TRBD1
TGTGCCAGCCATAAGATTCTCGGACAGGGGCTCGACTATGGCTACACCTTC
CASHKILGQGLDYGYTF
>TRBV4-2|TRBJ2-1|few|TRBD2
TGTGCCAGCAGCCAAGAGGCGGGAGACTACAATGAGCAGTTCTTC
CASSQEAGDYNEQFF
>TRBV5-4|TRBJ2-5|-|-
TGTGCCAGCAGCTTTACAGGGTCCCGGGAGACCCAGTACTTC
CASSFTGSRETQYF
>TRBV28|TRBJ1-1|many|-
TGTGCCAGCAGTGACAGGTCACATAGTGAAGCTTTCTTT
CASSDRSHSEAFF
>TRBV12-3/TRBV12-4|TRBJ2-1|-|TRBD2
TGTGCCAGCGGCCGGCTAGCGGGAGTATCATACAATGAGCAGTTCTTC
CASGRLAGVSYNEQFF
>TRBV12-3/TRBV12-4|TRBJ1-1|many|TRBD1
TGTGCCAGCCGGAACAGGGGAGAGAGAAACACTGAAGCTTTCTTT
CASRNRGERNTEAFF
>TRBV3-1|TRBJ2-3|few|-
TGTGCCAGCAGCCAAGATGGGGTCAATACGCAGTATTTT
CASSQDGVNTQYF
>TRBV10-3|TRBJ2-5|-|-
TGTGCCATCAGTGGCGGGACATTCCAAGAGACCCAGTACTTC
CAISGGTFQETQYF
>TRBV5-1|TRBJ1-2|few|TRBD1
TGCGCCAGCAGCCCGGGACAGGGGTTCAACTATGGCTACACCTTC
CASSPGQGFNYGYTF
>TRBV6-5|TRBJ2-1|few|-
TGTGCCAGCAGTTACTCGGGGCGGGGTCCTGAGCAGTTCTTC
CASSYSGRGPEQFF